This record covers a single T cell receptor (beta chain). The antigen remains undetermined. This CDR3 is built from 15 residues. Deletions cut 4 bases from V and 7 bases from J, with 15 bases between. Per germline, CDR1 SGHDT and CDR2 YYEEEE. Unique molecular identifiers (one per individual cDNA molecule) were attached. One entry per CDR3 protein results from TCRdb running MiXCR on the 5' RACE reads. The table shows more than 55,000 distinct CDR3 sequences, with 9.5% to 15% occurring only once. This sample was included in a study of early T cells in non-severe SARS-CoV-2 infection. In the study overall: Sequencing targeted bulk RNA from unsorted whole blood, leaving chains unpaired. Study conclusions and caveats: The study's VDJdb matching favored anti-spike CD8 responses and missed private and CD4 specificities.

Sequencing input: whole blood. The chain couples TRBV5-6 to TRBJ1-6; no definite D call. This receptor was obtained from an adult who was a healthcare worker with PCR-confirmed SARS-CoV-2 infection or an uninfected control (not recorded which). The chain's CDR3 is CASSRMGGTNSPLHF. DNA for the CDR3: TGTGCCAGCAGCCGTATGGGCGGAACGAATTCACCCCTCCACTTT.